This T cell receptor beta chain emerged from a study of Ad26.COV2.S vaccination and SARS-CoV-2 variants. At the level of the study: The vaccine Ad26.COV2.S was put into the muscle once, or twice with 56 days between. Study conclusions and caveats: After vaccination, substantial breadth of spike-specific CD8+ and CD4+ responses was reported. Similar non-spike TCR breadth was seen in vaccine and placebo recipients.

As for treatment: some 19 received Ad26.COV2.S at low or high dose, single or two shots; 5 received placebo; per-sample allocation not given. The samples date from day 63 after the first vaccine or placebo injection. Based in Boston, the donor was an adult of 18-55 years. Turning to this clone: Its antigen is still unknown.

The germline CDR1 and CDR2 sequences are SGDLS and YYNGEE. CDR3 size: 15 residues. Trimming stripped 0 bases from V and 4 bases from J, with 10 bases between. Profiling relied on immunoSEQ multiplex PCR, and the TCRdb table lists in-frame clones only, not all of them. The table includes approximately 400,000 clones, around 83% detected once. Sequenced material: peripheral blood, taken in a trial of Ad26.COV2.S vaccine versus placebo. This sequence was found in a person aged 18-60 years who received the Ad26.COV2.S COVID-19 vaccine or a placebo. This chain links TRBV9 with TRBJ1-4; possibly TRBD1 for D (5 bases). The CDR3 is CASSVAPGNNEKLFF. For the CDR3, the DNA is TGTGCCAGCAGCGTAGCCCCAGGGAATAATGAAAAACTGTTTTTT.